This passage covers 27 T cell receptor beta chains from one sample sequenced in a study of T cells expressing NK-cell markers. Using the 5' RACE reads, TCRdb records one entry per CDR3 protein without DNA. In total, the table holds about 380,000 distinct CDR3 sequences. Sequenced: blood T cells: a sorted CD56 or NKG2C T cell subset, CD4+ or CD8+ T cells, or bulk PBMC T cells (not recorded which). The receptors originated from a man aged 18 to 69 in good health.

The V call is TRBV27, the J call TRBJ1-2; the D call from TCRdb, TRBD1, cannot be confirmed without DNA. The CDR3 contains 15 residues. Germline V gene data show CDR1 as MNHEY and CDR2 as SMNVEV (reference sequence). CDR3 sequence reads: CASSLYPTGGRGYTF.

The chain is built from TRBV6-1 and TRBJ1-5; the D call from TCRdb, TRBD1, cannot be confirmed without DNA. CDR1 is MNHNS and CDR2 is SASEGT in the germline V gene. The CDR3 runs 12 residues. CDR3 in amino acids: CASNQGNQPQHF.

This chain uses TRBV6-5 with TRBJ2-5; as DNA is missing, the TRBD1 call by TCRdb cannot be tested. The CDR3 has 15 residues. Germline V lookup: CDR1 MNHEY, CDR2 SVGAGI. Here the CDR3 reads CASSYSTAGGETQYF.

This rearrangement joins TRBV6-6 to TRBJ2-7. The CDR3 consists of 11 residues. Germline V lookup: CDR1 MNHNY, CDR2 SVGAGI (reference sequence). The CDR3 here is CASTDYGEQYF.

The V call is TRBV11-2, the J call TRBJ1-3. Germline V CDR1 and CDR2: SGHAT, FQNNGV. This CDR3 is 13 amino acids long. The CDR3 reads CASSLAESNTIYF.

J is TRBJ2-3 and V is TRBV11-2; the D gene TCRdb calls, TRBD2, cannot be checked with no DNA. The germline CDR1 and CDR2 sequences are SGHAT and FQNNGV. This CDR3 has 14 amino acids. CDR3: CASAELEFPNTQYF. Variable domain in full (rest from reference TRBV11-2 and TRBJ2-3): EAGVAQSPRYKIIEKRQSVAFWCNPISGHATLYWYQQILGQGPKLLIQFQNNGVVDDSQLPKDRFSAERLKGVDSTLKIQPAKLEDSAVYLCASAELEFPNTQYFGPGTRLTVL.

The CDR3 loop reads CASRAGVEQYF. This chain links TRBV2 with TRBJ2-7; checking the TCRdb D call of TRBD1 is not possible without DNA. The CDR3 totals 11 residues. Looked up from germline, CDR1 is SNHLY and CDR2 is FYNNEI. The full variable domain, its missing parts supplied by reference TRBV2 and TRBJ2-7, is EPEVTQTPSHQVTQMGQEVILRCVPISNHLYFYWYRQILGQKVEFLVSFYNNEISEKSEIFDDQFSVERPDGSNFTLKIRSTKLEDSAMYFCASRAGVEQYFGPGTRLTVT.

The chain uses TRBV7-2 and TRBJ2-2; TCRdb names TRBD2, which stays unverified in the absence of DNA. The length of the CDR3 is 15 residues. The germline gives CDR1 SGHTA, CDR2 FQGNSA. The CDR3 loop reads CASSHRRPGYGELFF.

V gene TRBV10-3 combines with J gene TRBJ2-5; as DNA is missing, the TRBD1 call by TCRdb cannot be tested. The germline CDR1 and CDR2 sequences are ENHRY and SYGVKD. The CDR3 is made up of 15 amino acids. The CDR3 sequence is CAISESSGARETQYF.

V is TRBV2 and J is TRBJ2-5; TCRdb names TRBD1, which stays unverified in the absence of DNA. The germline V gene encodes CDR1 SNHLY and CDR2 FYNNEI. The CDR3 loop spans 12 amino acids. CDR3 sequence: CASGTGGKTQYF.

This sequence joins TRBV5-6 and TRBJ2-5; absent DNA, TCRdb's TRBD1 call cannot be checked. CDR1 is SGHDT and CDR2 is YYEEEE in the germline V gene. The CDR3 has 15 residues. The CDR3 spells CASSMEGQHQETQYF.

The chain has TRBV5-1 and TRBJ1-5. CDR3 length: 13 residues. Germline V gives CDR1 SGHRS, CDR2 YFSETQ. The CDR3 reads CASSAGPSRPQHF.

The V and J genes are TRBV20-1 and TRBJ2-7. The CDR3 totals 16 residues. From germline, CDR1 is DFQATT and CDR2 SNEGSKA (reference sequence). The CDR3 spells CSARDHADLSSYEQYF.

The V gene is TRBV5-1, the J gene TRBJ1-1; TCRdb returns TRBD1, unconfirmable since there is no DNA. The CDR3 is made up of 17 amino acids. Looked up from germline, CDR1 is SGHRS and CDR2 is YFSETQ. The CDR3: CASSPTDRGRMNTEAFF.

The V and J genes are TRBV7-9 and TRBJ2-7; TCRdb proposes TRBD1, but this gene call is untestable without DNA. Germline assignment: CDR1 SEHNR and CDR2 FQNEAQ (reference sequence). The CDR3 covers 15 residues. CDR3 in amino acids: CASSYLGQGVFEQYF.

The chain employs TRBV9 and TRBJ1-2. This CDR3 comprises 11 residues. Germline loops: CDR1 SGDLS, CDR2 YYNGEE. CDR3 in amino acids: CASNLNDGYTF.

This sequence joins TRBV18 and TRBJ2-7; there is no DNA to check the TCRdb D call of TRBD1. This CDR3 is 14 amino acids long. Germline-derived CDR1 and CDR2 are KGHSH and LQKENI. The CDR3 loop is CASSSRDRISEQYF.

The chain links TRBV6-1 to TRBJ1-2; TCRdb names TRBD1, which stays unverified in the absence of DNA. From germline, CDR1 is MNHNS and CDR2 SASEGT. The CDR3 sequence is 17 residues long. The CDR3 protein is CASSPTPGQGNSYGYTF.

V gene TRBV7-3 combines with J gene TRBJ2-3; TCRdb outputs TRBD2, but without DNA this stays unchecked. Germline assignment: CDR1 SGHTA and CDR2 FQGTGA. The CDR3 sequence is 15 residues long. The CDR3 here is CASSLIRGGTDTQYF. Filled out from reference TRBV7-3 and TRBJ2-3, the complete variable domain reads GAGVSQTPSNKVTEKGKYVELRCDPISGHTALYWYRQSLGQGPEFLIYFQGTGAADDSGLPNDRFFAVRPEGSVSTLKIQRTERGDSAVYLCASSLIRGGTDTQYFGPGTRLTVL.

The chain recombines TRBV11-2 with TRBJ2-3. CDR3 length: 14 amino acids. Germline CDR1 SGHAT, CDR2 FQNNGV. CDR3 sequence: CASSSRPGTDTQYF.

This chain uses TRBV5-1 with TRBJ2-1; lacking DNA, the TRBD1 call made by TCRdb goes unchecked. The germline V gene has CDR1 SGHRS and CDR2 YFSETQ. The CDR3 contains 17 residues. CDR3: CASSFEKRTGRLNEQFF.

This chain connects TRBV6-5 to TRBJ1-4. The CDR3 is made up of 15 amino acids. Germline lookup yields CDR1 MNHEY and CDR2 SVGAGI. CDR3 in amino acids: CASSYHKSTNEKLFF.

The chain uses TRBV5-1 and TRBJ2-4; the TCRdb D gene call, TRBD1, has no DNA to confirm it. Germline CDR1 and CDR2: SGHRS and YFSETQ. The CDR3 contains 17 residues. The CDR3 sequence is CASSYPQGDLAKNIQYF.

The rearrangement links TRBV19 to TRBJ1-5; TCRdb selects TRBD1, and the lack of DNA leaves this call unchecked. The CDR3 extends over 15 amino acids. The V gene's germline CDR1 is LNHDA and CDR2 SQIVND (reference sequence). CDR3 sequence: CASRGDLRGNQPQHF.

The chain couples TRBV27 to TRBJ2-1; no DNA is available, so the TRBD2 call from TCRdb remains unchecked. This CDR3 contains 18 residues. CDR1 is MNHEY, CDR2 SMNVEV, per germline (reference sequence). The CDR3 reads CASSLPPPSRGGAGEQFF.

The chain employs TRBV5-1 and TRBJ2-3; the TRBD2 assignment by TCRdb is unverifiable without DNA. CDR3 length: 18 amino acids. From germline, CDR1 is SGHRS and CDR2 YFSETQ. The chain's CDR3 is CASSWPGLAPGGADTQYF.

The V call is TRBV5-1, the J call TRBJ1-1. This CDR3 comprises 14 residues. The germline V gene encodes CDR1 SGHRS and CDR2 YFSETQ. CDR3 amino acids: CASTRTGGVDEAFF.